The 31 T cell receptor beta chains below come from one sample, sequenced in a study of shared clonotypes between healthy human individuals. TCRdb keeps only in-frame clones here, not all; method: immunoSEQ multiplex PCR. This sample yields about 100,000 clones, of which 65% to 75% are seen a single time; about 24% belongs to the top ten. The sequenced sample was memory CD8+ T cells sorted from blood. The subset: CD45RO+ cells pooled with CCR7-negative TemRA cells. These receptors originate from a woman in her twenties or thirties in good health.

Concerning this clone: Other DNA sequences within the sample encode an identical CDR3. The chain has TRBV7-9 and TRBJ2-1; either TRBD1 or TRBD2 may fit D (5 bases each). The germline V gene encodes CDR1 SEHNR and CDR2 FQNEAQ (reference sequence). The CDR3 is 16 amino acids. The ends were cut back, 5 bases at V and 0 bases at J, with 14 bases in the middle. Written as DNA, the CDR3 is TGTGCCAGCAGCCCTCGGGGCGGTAGCTCCTACAATGAGCAGTTCTTC. Amino acid sequence: CASSPRGGSSYNEQFF. Drawing the rest from reference TRBV7-9 and TRBJ2-1, the complete variable domain is DTGVSQNPRHKITKRGQNVTFRCDPISEHNRLYWYRQTLGQGPEFLTYFQNEAQLEKSRLLSDRFSAERPKGSFSTLEIQRTEQGDSAMYLCASSPRGGSSYNEQFFGPGTRLTVL.

The chain recombines TRBV4-1 with TRBJ2-1, with no clear D. The CDR3 contains 13 residues. Trimming shortened V by 2 bases and J by 8 bases, and 10 bases separated the two germline ends. Germline V gives CDR1 MGHRA, CDR2 YSYEKL. The CDR3 here is CASSQRASDEQFF. CDR3 DNA sequence: TGCGCCAGCAGCCAAAGGGCCTCGGATGAGCAGTTCTTC.

The chain has TRBV5-3 and TRBJ1-3, with 11 positions matching TRBD1. TRBV5-3 is assigned to the ORF class and has an uncertain function. The V gene end was trimmed by 10 bases and the J gene end by 7 bases; junction bases not matched to a gene: 7. CDR3 length equals 13 residues. The CDR3 nucleotides read TGTGCCCCACGGGGACAGGGGGACAACACCATATATTTT. Amino acids: CAPRGQGDNTIYF.

The gene calls are TRBV6-5 and TRBJ1-1, with TRBD1 matching over 7 bases. The CDR3 is 14 residues long. From germline, CDR1 is MNHEY and CDR2 SVGAGI. The J segment lost 5 bases and the V segment lost 8 bases, leaving 11 bases of the junction unmatched. The CDR3 bases are TGTGCCAGCGAAGAATACAGGGGACAAACTGAAGCTTTCTTT. It translates to CASEEYRGQTEAFF.

The gene calls are TRBV7-8 and TRBJ2-2, with D perhaps TRBD1 (5 bases). V lost 4 bases, J lost 2 bases, and 11 bases lay in between. From germline, CDR1 is SGHVS and CDR2 FQNEAQ. This CDR3 contains 15 residues. This CDR3 is CASSYRTSNTGELFF. The CDR3 DNA sequence: TGTGCCAGCAGCTACCGGACATCAAACACCGGGGAGCTGTTTTTT.

The chain couples TRBV7-2 to TRBJ2-7; the match to TRBD2 covers 7 bases. Germline CDR1 is SGHTA and CDR2 is FQGNSA. The V gene end was trimmed by 7 bases and the J gene end by 10 bases; junction bases not matched to a gene: 10. The CDR3 totals 12 residues. The CDR3 loop reads CASNRGLGRQYF. The CDR3 DNA reads TGTGCCAGCAACCGCGGACTAGGGCGACAGTACTTC.

The rearrangement joins TRBV2 to TRBJ1-5; D unresolved. The V gene's germline CDR1 is SNHLY and CDR2 FYNNEI. CDR3 length: 13 residues. Trimming removed 6 bases from V and 0 bases from J, with 6 bases in between. The CDR3 region has the DNA TGTGCCAGCAGCTATTATAGCAATCAGCCCCAGCATTTT. Protein: CASSYYSNQPQHF.

The V and J genes are TRBV7-9 and TRBJ1-2; 8 bases agree with TRBD1. The CDR3 spans 15 residues. The J segment lost 7 bases and the V segment lost 3 bases, leaving 10 bases of the junction unmatched. The germline CDR1 and CDR2 sequences are SEHNR and FQNEAQ (reference sequence). The CDR3 loop is CASSFPLDRDFGYTF. CDR3 nucleotides: TGTGCCAGCAGCTTCCCCTTGGACAGGGACTTTGGCTACACCTTC. Drawing the rest from reference TRBV7-9 and TRBJ1-2, the complete variable domain is DTGVSQNPRHKITKRGQNVTFRCDPISEHNRLYWYRQTLGQGPEFLTYFQNEAQLEKSRLLSDRFSAERPKGSFSTLEIQRTEQGDSAMYLCASSFPLDRDFGYTFGSGTRLTVV.

This chain links TRBV15 with TRBJ2-3, with D uncertain. The CDR3 contains 12 residues. Per germline, CDR1 LNHNV and CDR2 YYDKDF (reference sequence). V lost 0 bases to trimming and J lost 6 bases, with 4 bases between them. The CDR3: CATSRDWDTQYF. For the CDR3, the DNA is TGTGCCACCAGCAGAGATTGGGATACGCAGTATTTT.

This chain connects TRBV19 to TRBJ1-5; TRBD1 matches 7 bases. Germline CDR1 LNHDA, CDR2 SQIVND (reference sequence). This CDR3 is 15 amino acids long. Trimming took 8 bases from V and 3 from J; bases not matched to a gene: 10. CDR3 nucleotide sequence: TGTGCCAGTGTAGGAAAGGGGGCCTCCAATCAGCCCCAGCATTTT. Protein sequence: CASVGKGASNQPQHF.

The rearrangement joins TRBV27 to TRBJ2-7; TRBD2 matches at 11 bases. The trim removed 2 bases at V and 2 bases at J, leaving 11 bases unmatched. The CDR3 has 18 residues. CDR1 and CDR2 from the germline V gene are MNHEY and SMNVEV (reference sequence). CDR3 DNA: TGTGCCAGCAGTTTACTCCCTGGACTAGCGGGCGCCACCTACGAGCAGTACTTC. Translated: CASSLLPGLAGATYEQYF.

The chain carries TRBV29-1 and TRBJ2-7; unclear D gene. There are 13 residues in the CDR3. Germline CDR1 SQVTM, CDR2 ANQGSEA. The V gene lost 0 bases and the J gene lost 0 bases, with 6 bases spanning the gap. The CDR3: CSVEDTTSYEQYF. Here the CDR3 DNA reads TGCAGCGTTGAAGACACTACCTCCTACGAGCAGTACTTC.

The chain is built from TRBV28 and TRBJ2-3; TRBD1 aligns across 8 bases. Germline CDR1 reads MDHEN; CDR2 reads SYDVKM. The CDR3 sequence is 16 residues long. J was trimmed by 4 bases and V by 6 bases; bases with no gene match: 12. CDR3 DNA sequence: TGTGCCAGCAGCGCGAACTACAGGGGGTCCTCAGATACGCAGTATTTT. The encoded protein is CASSANYRGSSDTQYF.

CDR3 protein: CASSPDLQTDNEQFF. DNA for the CDR3: TGTGCCAGCAGCCCCGACTTACAAACCGACAATGAGCAGTTCTTC. The chain joins TRBV5-4 to TRBJ2-1; D unresolved. The ends were cut back, 4 bases at V and 5 bases at J, with 16 bases in the middle. CDR1 and CDR2 (germline): SGHNT, YYREEE (reference sequence). This CDR3 region has 15 residues. The full variable domain, completed using reference TRBV5-4 and TRBJ2-1, is ETGVTQSPTHLIKTRGQQVTLRCSSQSGHNTVSWYQQALGQGPQFIFQYYREEENGRGNFPPRFSGLQFPNYSSELNVNALELDDSALYLCASSPDLQTDNEQFFGPGTRLTVL.

The rearrangement uses TRBV5-1 and TRBJ2-6, with D hard to call. Germline V lookup: CDR1 SGHRS, CDR2 YFSETQ. Trimming pared 5 bases from V and 0 bases from J, leaving 6 bases between. CDR3 length: 14 residues. The CDR3 here is CASRSLSGANVLTF. CDR3 bases: TGCGCCAGCAGATCCCTCTCTGGGGCCAACGTCCTGACTTTC.

The chain employs TRBV11-2 and TRBJ2-5; D remains unclear. Per germline, CDR1 SGHAT and CDR2 FQNNGV. V was pared by 2 bases and J by 4 bases, with 5 bases between. The CDR3 length is 12 residues. The CDR3 reads CASSLTAETQYF. The CDR3 DNA follows: TGTGCCAGCAGCTTAACTGCAGAGACCCAGTACTTC.

In its sample, this clone was seen a few times. V is TRBV25-1 and J is TRBJ1-2; the D is unclear. CDR3 size: 13 residues. V was pared by 5 bases and J by 8 bases, with 15 bases between. Germline V lookup: CDR1 MGHDK, CDR2 SYGVNS. This CDR3 is CASSPREKEGYTF. In DNA, the CDR3 is TGTGCCAGCAGTCCCCGGGAGAAAGAAGGCTACACCTTC.

J is TRBJ2-5 and V is TRBV29-1, with 8 bases that match TRBD1. With the DNA end fitting TRBJ2-7 better, the J assignment may be wrong. This CDR3 is 15 amino acids long. Per germline, CDR1 SQVTM and CDR2 ANQGSEA. The CDR3 region is CSVEGPQGAAHEQYF. The CDR3 DNA sequence: TGCAGCGTTGAAGGGCCCCAGGGGGCGGCCCACGAGCAGTACTTC.

J is TRBJ2-1 and V is TRBV25-1, with D possibly being TRBD2 (5 bases). This CDR3 region has 13 residues. With 7 bases removed from V and 9 bases from J, the gap between germline ends came to 16 bases. Germline-derived CDR1 and CDR2 are MGHDK and SYGVNS. The CDR3 DNA reads TGTGCCAGCACTGAGGAGCGGTTGGGTGAGCAGTTCTTC. Amino acid sequence: CASTEERLGEQFF.

The chain couples TRBV28 to TRBJ2-5, with D tentatively TRBD2 (5 bases). Trimming pared 2 bases from V and 5 bases from J, leaving 15 bases between. The CDR3 contains 15 residues. From germline, CDR1 is MDHEN and CDR2 SYDVKM. The DNA for the CDR3 is TGTGCCAGCAGTTTAAGACCCGGAGCGGCGGAGACCCAGTACTTC. Translated, it gives CASSLRPGAAETQYF.

This clone was observed a single time. The genes are TRBV7-2 and TRBJ2-7; TRBD2 aligns across 8 bases. This CDR3 spans 14 amino acids. Germline loops: CDR1 SGHTA, CDR2 FQGNSA. The trim removed 5 bases at V and 4 bases at J, leaving 7 bases unmatched. In nucleotides, the CDR3 is TGTGCCAGCAGCCAGGGCGGCGGGAGGTACGAGCAGTACTTC. Its translation is CASSQGGGRYEQYF.

The rearrangement joins TRBV6-6 to TRBJ2-2; TRBD1 is a possible D gene (5 bases). Trimming shortened V by 8 bases and J by 1 base, and 17 bases separated the two germline ends. Per the germline V gene, CDR1 is MNHNY and CDR2 is SVGAGI (reference sequence). The CDR3 contains 16 residues. The CDR3 is CASGLYRPLNTGELFF. The DNA of the CDR3 is TGTGCCAGCGGTTTGTACAGGCCGTTGAACACCGGGGAGCTGTTTTTT.

The chain recombines TRBV27 with TRBJ2-1, with TRBD2 matching 12 bases. The CDR3 runs 17 residues. Germline loops: CDR1 MNHEY, CDR2 SMNVEV (reference sequence). V lost 5 bases and J lost 5; bases outside the gene matches: 10. The CDR3 region is CASSPLAGGGIHNEQFF. The CDR3 DNA reads as TGTGCCAGCAGTCCTCTAGCGGGAGGGGGAATTCACAATGAGCAGTTCTTC.

V is TRBV13 and J is TRBJ1-1; D uncertain. The CDR3 extends over 12 amino acids. Deletions cut 4 bases from V and 8 bases from J, with 11 bases between. Germline values: CDR1 PRHDT, CDR2 FYEKMQ (reference sequence). The CDR3 here is CASSSRTGEAFF. CDR3 DNA: TGTGCCAGCAGCTCCCGTACCGGGGAAGCTTTCTTT.

In this sample, this clone turned up a few times. The chain uses TRBV27 and TRBJ2-7; TRBD2 matches at 10 bases. This CDR3 contains 16 residues. The junction had 5 bases not matched to a gene; V was cut back by 2 bases and J by 1 base. CDR1 is MNHEY and CDR2 is SMNVEV in the germline V gene (reference sequence). CDR3 loop: CASSLGGLARSYEQYF. The CDR3 nucleotides are TGTGCCAGCAGTTTAGGGGGACTAGCGCGTTCCTACGAGCAGTACTTC.

The rearrangement links TRBV7-9 to TRBJ2-3; 8 bases map to TRBD2. V lost 5 bases to trimming and J lost 6 bases; unmatched junction nucleotides: 10. The germline V gene encodes CDR1 SEHNR and CDR2 FQNEAQ (reference sequence). The length of the CDR3 is 15 residues. The CDR3 sequence: CASSHPGAGVDTQYF. In nucleotides, the CDR3 is TGTGCCAGCAGCCACCCAGGAGCGGGAGTGGATACGCAGTATTTT.

This clone showed up just once. J is TRBJ2-2 and V is TRBV25-1; the D is unclear. The CDR3 covers 16 residues. Trimming removed 3 bases from V and 1 base from J, with 12 bases in between. Germline CDR1 reads MGHDK; CDR2 reads SYGVNS. The CDR3 bases are TGTGCCAGCAGTGATCCGAACGACGGGAACACCGGGGAGCTGTTTTTT. This gives the protein CASSDPNDGNTGELFF. Together with reference TRBV25-1 and TRBJ2-2, the CDR3 gives the full variable domain: EADIYQTPRYLVIGTGKKITLECSQTMGHDKMYWYQQDPGMELHLIHYSYGVNSTEKGDLSSESTVSRIRTEHFPLTLESARPSHTSQYLCASSDPNDGNTGELFFGEGSRLTVL.

Regarding this clone: The sample contains more than one DNA sequence encoding this CDR3. The J gene is TRBJ2-5, the V gene TRBV9; D gene unclear. The CDR3 consists of 14 residues. The V and J ends lost 0 bases and 2 bases respectively, with 8 bases between them. Per germline, CDR1 SGDLS and CDR2 YYNGEE. The CDR3 bases are TGTGCCAGCAGCGTAGGGGGAAGTCAAGAGACCCAGTACTTC. Translating it yields CASSVGGSQETQYF.

This clone was seen only a few times. The sample contains more than one DNA sequence encoding this CDR3. CDR3 protein: CASSLSSGSYNEQFF. CDR3 bases: TGCGCCAGCAGCTTGAGTAGCGGCTCCTACAATGAGCAGTTCTTC. The chain employs TRBV5-1 and TRBJ2-1; D perhaps matches TRBD2 (6 bases). Germline V gene sequence: CDR1 SGHRS, CDR2 YFSETQ. The CDR3 runs to 15 residues. The V and J ends lost 1 base and 0 bases respectively, with 8 bases between them.

This chain links TRBV27 with TRBJ2-7; 8 bases align to TRBD2. CDR3 length equals 14 residues. Germline V gene data show CDR1 as MNHEY and CDR2 as SMNVEV (reference sequence). V shed 8 bases and J 0 bases; nucleotides not matched to a gene: 6. The CDR3 is CASSIAGTSYEQYF. DNA of the CDR3: TGTGCCAGCTCAATAGCGGGGACCTCCTACGAGCAGTACTTC.

This chain connects TRBV29-1 to TRBJ2-1; tentatively, D is TRBD1 (5 bases). The CDR3 sequence is 12 residues long. Germline values: CDR1 SQVTM, CDR2 ANQGSEA. With 5 bases removed from V and 2 bases from J, the gap between germline ends came to 7 bases. This CDR3 is CSVTGPYNEQFF. Written as DNA, the CDR3 is TGCAGCGTTACAGGACCCTACAATGAGCAGTTCTTC.